This T cell receptor (beta chain) was obtained from a study of human T cells and chemical hapten exposure. Study-wide background: Women made up most patients, who had alopecia areata, totalis or universalis. TCR yields per sample varied mostly from small pooled library volume differences.

Individual cDNA molecules in this library carried unique molecular identifiers. A single record per CDR3 protein comes from TCRdb applying MiXCR to the RACE reads. Found here are 340,000 or so distinct CDR3 sequences, about 7% of them singletons; the top ten hold 7.5% to 9%. Germline values: CDR1 MNHEY, CDR2 SMNVEV (reference sequence). V was trimmed by 8 bases and J by 2 bases, leaving 12 bases between them. CDR3 length: 13 amino acids. Documented time point: patch test 1, 2 weeks after DPC sensitization. Treatment denoted: therapeutic diphenylcyclopropenone sensitization with weekly scalp DPC. Alopecia patients between 18 and 70 years old and suitable for DPC were used as donors.

The sequence was obtained from a woman aged 18-29 years with alopecia areata. Some clones in this sample may be carry-over from other donors' samples. This material consisted of whole blood, taken in connection with sensitization to the hapten diphenylcyclopropenone (DPC). The rearrangement links TRBV27 to TRBJ1-1; maybe TRBD1 (6 bases). The CDR3 DNA reads as TGTGCCAGCTCGGCCAGGGGCAACACTGAAGCTTTCTTT. Translated: CASSARGNTEAFF.